These 5 T cell receptor beta chains were sequenced from one sample in a study of blood T cell repertoires in COVID-19. Sequenced by immunoSEQ multiplex PCR; TCRdb stores in-frame clones only, minus some. The sample records 250,000 or so clones, about 85% being singletons. Material: peripheral blood. The receptors derive from a young man who had recovered from COVID-19.

V usage is TRBV10-3 and J usage is TRBJ2-5, with 10 bases fitting TRBD1. CDR3 length equals 16 residues. Per germline, CDR1 ENHRY and CDR2 SYGVKD. The V segment lost 5 bases and the J segment 4 bases; nucleotides outside the gene matches: 10. CDR3 residues: CAISPSPGQGTETQYF. The CDR3 region has the DNA TGTGCCATCAGTCCCTCCCCGGGACAGGGGACAGAGACCCAGTACTTC.

The chain combines TRBV15 with TRBJ2-2; TRBD2 matches at 7 bases. The CDR3 loop spans 17 amino acids. The junction had 9 bases not matched to a gene; V was cut back by 0 bases and J by 5 bases. Germline loops: CDR1 LNHNV, CDR2 YYDKDF (reference sequence). CDR3 sequence: CATSRDRNVGGTGELFF. DNA for the CDR3: TGTGCCACCAGCAGAGATCGGAACGTGGGGGGGACCGGGGAGCTGTTTTTT.

V gene TRBV9 combines with J gene TRBJ2-1, with 7 bases aligning to TRBD2. Germline trimming cut 4 bases from V and 5 bases from J; bases unmatched to any gene: 9. There are 15 residues in the CDR3. CDR1 is SGDLS and CDR2 is YYNGEE in the germline V gene. CDR3 coding DNA: TGTGCCAGCAGCTCCCCGGTGGGGGGGAACAATGAGCAGTTCTTC. This translates into CASSSPVGGNNEQFF.

The V gene is TRBV3-1 (or the pseudogene TRBV3-2), the J gene TRBJ2-1; perhaps TRBD2 as D (5 bases). The length of the CDR3 is 16 residues. Germline V gene sequence: CDR1 LGHDT, CDR2 YNNKEL (reference sequence). Trimming removed 0 bases at V and 0 bases at J, with 9 bases between. CDR3 in DNA: TGTGCCAGCAGCCAAGATACGAGCGGCTCCTACAATGAGCAGTTCTTC. Translated, it gives CASSQDTSGSYNEQFF.

The chain joins TRBV6-5 to TRBJ2-7; 8 positions match TRBD1. The V and J ends lost 2 bases and 1 base, in that order; junction bases with no gene match: 1. This CDR3 is built from 14 residues. CDR1 and CDR2 from the germline V gene are MNHEY and SVGAGI. This CDR3 reads CASSYDRGSYEQYF. CDR3 DNA: TGTGCCAGCAGTTACGACAGGGGTTCCTACGAGCAGTACTTC.